The present T cell receptor beta chain was sequenced within a study of a mutant IDH1 vaccine in newly diagnosed glioma. Study in general: Averaging 40.4 years of age, treated patients were approximately 62% male and 37.5% female. Every participant had undergone radiotherapy, temozolomide, or both before, and most underwent both.

As to time point: week 23, last vaccination. The study gave 300 ug of mutant IDH1 20-mer peptide per vaccine dose, with topical imiquimod. Study results and caveats: With respect to changes in top peripheral T cell clonotypes, pseudoprogression seemed unrelated. A vaccine-induced immune response developed in roughly 95% of the patients.

Data came from immunoSEQ multiplex PCR; TCRdb stores just in-frame clones and leaves some out. The sample holds approximately 66,000 clones, 84% seen once. With 0 bases removed from V and 6 bases from J, the gap between germline ends came to 12 bases. The germline gives CDR1 LGHNA, CDR2 YSLEER. The CDR3 extends over 15 amino acids. Turning to this clone: Antigen: not known.

Source: PBMCs, taken from a glioma patient whose treatment included an IDH1 peptide vaccine. This clonotype was obtained from a man younger than 35 with glioma. The V gene is TRBV4-3, the J gene TRBJ2-4, with D tentatively TRBD2 (6 bases). The CDR3 coding sequence is TGCGCCAGCAGCCAAGATCGGGGGTTGGGAAACATTCAGTACTTC. This codes for CASSQDRGLGNIQYF.